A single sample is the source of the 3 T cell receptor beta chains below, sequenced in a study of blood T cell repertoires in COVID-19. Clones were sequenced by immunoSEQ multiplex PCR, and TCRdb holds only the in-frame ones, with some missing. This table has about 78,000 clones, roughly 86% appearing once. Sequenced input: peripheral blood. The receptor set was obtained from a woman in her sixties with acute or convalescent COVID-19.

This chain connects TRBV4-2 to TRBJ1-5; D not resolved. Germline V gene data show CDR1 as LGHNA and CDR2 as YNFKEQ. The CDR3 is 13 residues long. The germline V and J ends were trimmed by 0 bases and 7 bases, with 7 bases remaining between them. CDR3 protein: CASSQDSVQPQHF. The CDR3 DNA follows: TGTGCCAGCAGCCAAGATTCGGTCCAGCCCCAGCATTTT.

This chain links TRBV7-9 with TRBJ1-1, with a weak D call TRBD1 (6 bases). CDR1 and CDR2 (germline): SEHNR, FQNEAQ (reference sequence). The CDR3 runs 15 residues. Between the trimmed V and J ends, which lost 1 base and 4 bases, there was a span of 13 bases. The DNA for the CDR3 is TGTGCCAGCAGCTTAGAATCGGGGGGCGGCACTGAAGCTTTCTTT. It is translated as CASSLESGGGTEAFF.

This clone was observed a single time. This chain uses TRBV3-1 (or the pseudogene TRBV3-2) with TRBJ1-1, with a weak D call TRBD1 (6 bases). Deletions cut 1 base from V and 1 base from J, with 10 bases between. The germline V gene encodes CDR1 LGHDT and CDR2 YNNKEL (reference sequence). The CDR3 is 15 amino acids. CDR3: CASSQGGQQNTEAFF. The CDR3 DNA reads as TGTGCCAGCAGCCAAGGGGGGCAGCAGAACACTGAAGCTTTCTTT.